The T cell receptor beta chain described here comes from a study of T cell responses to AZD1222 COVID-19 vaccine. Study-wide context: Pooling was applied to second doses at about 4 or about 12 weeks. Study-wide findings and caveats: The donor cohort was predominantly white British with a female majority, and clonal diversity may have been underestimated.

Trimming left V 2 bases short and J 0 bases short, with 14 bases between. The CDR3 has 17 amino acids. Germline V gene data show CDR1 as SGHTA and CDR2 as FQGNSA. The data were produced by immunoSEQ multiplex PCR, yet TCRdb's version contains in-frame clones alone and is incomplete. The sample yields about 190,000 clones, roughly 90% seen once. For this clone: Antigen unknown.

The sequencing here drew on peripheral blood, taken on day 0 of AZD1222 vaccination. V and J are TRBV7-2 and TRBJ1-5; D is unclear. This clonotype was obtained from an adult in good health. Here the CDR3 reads CASSLLQLRHSNQPQHF. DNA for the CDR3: TGTGCCAGCAGCTTACTACAGTTGAGACATAGCAATCAGCCCCAGCATTTT.